This T cell receptor (beta chain) was observed in a study of cytomegalovirus exposure and HLA in healthy donors. General study findings and limits: When analyzed later, the rates of TCR association showed variation by HLA locus, with DRB1 the most and HLA-C the fewest. Associated with cytomegalovirus, according to the listing, were around 160 TCR beta chains.

Amplification used 60 Vbeta primers and 13 Jbeta primers. Sequencing used immunoSEQ multiplex PCR; TCRdb keeps in-frame clones, though not all of them. The table records 150,000 to 200,000 clones, around 84% of them present only once. In regard to this clone: Its matching antigen is unknown.

V gave up 6 bases and J gave up 0 bases, with 14 bases separating them. The CDR3 loop spans 15 amino acids. Germline CDR1 reads SGHDN; CDR2 reads FVKESK. This receptor was taken from a girl aged 2 to 10 in good health and CMV-seropositive. Input material: PBMCs. The V call is TRBV14, the J call TRBJ1-1; the D gene is possibly TRBD1 (6 bases). CDR3 nucleotides: TGTGCCAGCAGTTGGTCCTCAGGGGTGAACACTGAAGCTTTCTTT. Translating gives CASSWSSGVNTEAFF.